These 22 T cell receptor beta chains were sequenced from one sample in a study of vaccination and CD4 T cells after COVID-19. Treatment described: roughly 10-day PBMC culture with coronavirus spike peptide pools or control peptides (ViraFEST assay). These TCRs are of unknown antigen specificity. Once obtained from cultured CD4+ T cells, the DNA was sequenced using the Oncomine TCR Beta short-read assay. TCRdb processed the PCR reads anew with MiXCR; each CDR3 protein has one entry. Altogether some 8,200 distinct CDR3 sequences are present, roughly 69% being singletons, with the ten largest covering about 19%. The specimen was CD4+ T cells from blood, cultured in vitro. These receptor sequences come from a human donor who had recovered from COVID-19.

This clonotype occurred a few times. In DNA, the CDR3 is TGTGCCAGCAGCGAACAGGGGGCTGGGAATAATTCACCCCTCCACTTT. This codes for CASSEQGAGNNSPLHF. V and J are TRBV7-9 and TRBJ1-6, with 9 positions matching TRBD1. CDR1 is SEHNR and CDR2 is FQNEAQ in the germline V gene (reference sequence). The V gene end was trimmed by 5 bases and the J gene end by 5 bases; junction bases not matched to a gene: 7. The CDR3 is 16 residues long.

This clonotype was detected only once. The rearrangement uses TRBV2 and TRBJ2-7, with D unclear. The CDR3 covers 17 residues. CDR1 and CDR2 (germline): SNHLY, FYNNEI. V shed 3 bases and J shed 0 bases, with 18 bases lying between them. The CDR3 loop is CASSDVWSYFSSYEQYF. The DNA of the CDR3 is TGTGCCAGCAGTGACGTATGGAGTTATTTTAGCTCCTACGAGCAGTACTTC.

The rearrangement joins TRBV2 to TRBJ1-5; 7 bases line up with TRBD1. The CDR3 length is 13 residues. V trimming: 7 bases; J trimming: 4 bases; junction bases outside the gene matches: 4. Germline V lookup: CDR1 SNHLY, CDR2 FYNNEI. DNA of the CDR3: TGTGCCAGCACCGGGACAGCAAATCAGCCCCAGCATTTT. Amino acids: CASTGTANQPQHF.

The chain joins TRBV12-3 or TRBV12-4 to TRBJ1-2, with 7 bases fitting TRBD1. The CDR3 totals 16 residues. After removal of 0 bases from V and 2 bases from J, the junction contained 6 bases not matched to a gene. The CDR3 is CASSLALVTGNYGYTF. The DNA for the CDR3 is TGTGCCAGCAGTTTAGCGTTGGTGACAGGGAACTATGGCTACACCTTC.

The CDR3 here is CASSEAIRAAYGYTF. The CDR3 DNA sequence: TGTGCCAGCAGTGAAGCCATAAGGGCTGCCTATGGCTACACCTTC. This rearrangement joins TRBV2 to TRBJ1-2; no firm D call. Germline V gene data show CDR1 as SNHLY and CDR2 as FYNNEI. CDR3 length equals 15 residues. The germline V and J ends were trimmed by 0 bases and 4 bases, with 12 bases remaining between them.

The J gene is TRBJ2-2, the V gene TRBV6-2 or TRBV6-3; the match to TRBD2 covers 12 bases. CDR3 length: 19 residues. Germline CDR1 and CDR2: MNHEY and SVGEGT. The ends lost 5 bases at V and 4 bases at J; junction bases unmatched: 14. The CDR3 sequence: CASSTPFGLAGGRTGELFF. The CDR3 DNA follows: TGTGCCAGCAGTACCCCGTTTGGGCTAGCGGGGGGGCGCACCGGGGAGCTGTTTTTT.

This clonotype was counted a few times. The chain links TRBV5-4 to TRBJ2-7; TRBD2 aligns across 7 bases. The length of the CDR3 is 15 residues. The trim removed 1 base at V and 7 bases at J, leaving 11 bases unmatched. Germline CDR1 SGHNT, CDR2 YYREEE (reference sequence). The CDR3 sequence: CASSLQGGSSGEQYF. The CDR3 coding sequence is TGTGCCAGCAGCTTGCAGGGCGGGAGCTCGGGAGAGCAGTACTTC.

The gene calls are TRBV7-8 and TRBJ1-5, with 8 bases matching TRBD1. Germline-derived CDR1 and CDR2 are SGHVS and FQNEAQ. This CDR3 region has 16 residues. The trim removed 2 bases at V and 0 bases at J, leaving 3 bases unmatched. CDR3 sequence: CASSLWTGSSNQPQHF. The CDR3 nucleotides read TGTGCCAGCAGCTTATGGACAGGGTCTAGCAATCAGCCCCAGCATTTT.

This clonotype was observed a single time. The chain employs TRBV15 and TRBJ2-1; TRBD2 agrees at 9 bases. CDR3 size: 16 residues. Trimming cost V 1 base and J 4 bases; bases outside gene matches: 5. CDR1 is LNHNV, CDR2 YYDKDF, per germline (reference sequence). In nucleotides, the CDR3 is TGTGCCACCAGCAGAGGGCGGGAGGGCCGTTACAATGAGCAGTTCTTC. This gives the protein CATSRGREGRYNEQFF.

The chain employs TRBV7-9 and TRBJ1-2; possibly TRBD1 for D (5 bases). This CDR3 has 12 amino acids. Per the germline V gene, CDR1 is SEHNR and CDR2 is FQNEAQ (reference sequence). V lost 5 bases to trimming and J lost 5 bases, with 9 bases between them. In DNA form, the CDR3 reads TGTGCCAGCAGCACTCGACAGTATGGCTACACCTTC. It yields the protein CASSTRQYGYTF.

The rearrangement links TRBV7-9 to TRBJ2-3; unclear D gene. With 7 bases removed from V and 2 bases from J, the gap between germline ends came to 16 bases. Germline V lookup: CDR1 SEHNR, CDR2 FQNEAQ (reference sequence). This CDR3 contains 15 residues. CDR3 sequence: CASTDRALLTDTQYF. DNA for the CDR3: TGTGCCAGCACCGACCGGGCCTTACTCACAGATACGCAGTATTTT.

This clonotype was counted between two and nine times. The chain recombines TRBV2 with TRBJ1-5, with D tentatively TRBD1 (5 bases). Trimming pared 6 bases from V and 2 bases from J, leaving 8 bases between. Germline assignment: CDR1 SNHLY and CDR2 FYNNEI. The CDR3 loop spans 13 amino acids. In nucleotides, the CDR3 is TGTGCCAGCAGGAGGGGTGGCAATCAGCCCCAGCATTTT. It codes for CASRRGGNQPQHF.

The chain combines TRBV12-3 or TRBV12-4 with TRBJ2-5, with 7 bases lining up with TRBD2. This CDR3 comprises 16 residues. Trimming took 6 bases from V and 1 from J; bases not matched to a gene: 11. The CDR3 DNA is TGTGCCAGCAGCCGGGGGGTCGTAGCATTCCAAGAGACCCAGTACTTC. It yields the protein CASSRGVVAFQETQYF.

The CDR3 sequence: CATSDFVPRQGADTGELFF. The CDR3 region has the DNA TGTGCCACCAGTGATTTTGTCCCCAGACAGGGGGCTGACACCGGGGAGCTGTTTTTT. V usage is TRBV24-1 and J usage is TRBJ2-2, with TRBD1 matching over 10 bases. J was trimmed by 3 bases and V by 1 base; bases with no gene match: 10. This CDR3 has 19 amino acids. In germline, CDR1 is KGHDR, CDR2 SFDVKD.

V and J are TRBV10-3 and TRBJ2-7; D perhaps matches TRBD2 (6 bases). There are 15 residues in the CDR3. Per germline, CDR1 ENHRY and CDR2 SYGVKD. The V end lost 3 bases, the J end lost 3 bases, and 15 bases lay between the germline ends. CDR3 loop: CAISDWGVSNYEQYF. CDR3 sequence (DNA): TGTGCCATCAGTGACTGGGGGGTATCCAACTACGAGCAGTACTTC.

The rearrangement links TRBV24-1 to TRBJ1-2, with D uncertain. The germline gives CDR1 KGHDR, CDR2 SFDVKD. V shed 4 bases and J shed 7 bases, with 9 bases lying between them. This CDR3 contains 12 residues. CDR3 coding DNA: TGTGCCACCAGTGACCCCGCACGTGGCTACACCTTC. As protein: CATSDPARGYTF.

V usage is TRBV20-1 and J usage is TRBJ2-1, with 9 bases matching TRBD2. After removal of 3 bases from V and 7 bases from J, the junction contained 13 bases not matched to a gene. This CDR3 contains 16 residues. From germline, CDR1 is DFQATT and CDR2 SNEGSKA (reference sequence). Here the CDR3 DNA reads TGCAGTGCTAGCCGCTGGATAGCGGGAGCAGTTAATGAGCAGTTCTTC. Translated, it gives CSASRWIAGAVNEQFF.

V is TRBV6-1 and J is TRBJ1-5; D not resolved. Trimming took 8 bases from V and 0 from J, leaving 8 bases between them. Germline CDR1 reads MNHNS; CDR2 reads SASEGT. This CDR3 has 13 amino acids. The CDR3 sequence: CASHTDSNQPQHF. CDR3 DNA sequence: TGTGCCAGCCACACAGATAGCAATCAGCCCCAGCATTTT.

This clonotype was detected a few times. The chain carries TRBV11-3 and TRBJ1-5; TRBD1 is a possible D gene (6 bases). Per germline, CDR1 SGHNT and CDR2 YENEEA. V was pared by 0 bases and J by 0 bases, with 18 bases between. The CDR3 runs to 19 residues. The CDR3 DNA follows: TGTGCCAGCAGCTTAGATGTCCCAGACAGGATAGATAGCAATCAGCCCCAGCATTTT. This translates into CASSLDVPDRIDSNQPQHF.

With respect to this clonotype: Mismatch with germline at one junction end may stem from a read error. The chain recombines TRBV7-7 with TRBJ2-6, with 7 positions matching TRBD1. Germline CDR1 is SSHAT and CDR2 is FNYEAQ (reference sequence). This CDR3 spans 16 amino acids. The CDR3 reads CASSPMTGRGANVLTF. CDR3 nucleotide sequence: TGTGCTAGCAGCCCCATGACAGGGCGTGGGGCCAACGTCCTGACTTTC.

This clonotype was counted between two and nine times. The chain couples TRBV6-5 to TRBJ1-1; possible D gene TRBD1, 5 bases. With 2 bases removed from V and 1 base from J, the gap between germline ends came to 8 bases. Per germline, CDR1 MNHEY and CDR2 SVGAGI. This CDR3 has 14 amino acids. The CDR3 spells CASSYGGGNTEAFF. In DNA, the CDR3 is TGTGCCAGCAGTTACGGTGGGGGGAACACTGAAGCTTTCTTT.

The table lists this clonotype with a few counts. This rearrangement joins TRBV6-4 to TRBJ1-2; possible D gene TRBD1, 5 bases. The V end lost 4 bases, the J end lost 6 bases, and 15 bases lay between the germline ends. Germline V gene data show CDR1 as MRHNA and CDR2 as SNTAGT. The CDR3 is made up of 14 amino acids. The CDR3 DNA reads TGTGCCAGCAGTGCGGAGGGGTGGGATGATGGCTACACCTTC. This codes for CASSAEGWDDGYTF.